The source of this TCR beta chain is a study of blood T cell repertoires in COVID-19. Study-level information: The United States, Italy and Spain provided the acute and convalescent COVID-19 samples.

This study enrolled people aged about 18 to 100 from around 26 US geographic areas. Trimming shortened V by 4 bases and J by 2 bases, and 9 bases separated the two germline ends. CDR1 is LGHDT and CDR2 is YNNKEL in the germline V gene (reference sequence). The CDR3 is made up of 14 amino acids. Clones were sequenced by immunoSEQ multiplex PCR, and TCRdb holds only the in-frame ones, with some missing. The table has around 250,000 clones, approximately 86% seen once. In this sample, this clone turned up a few times. This clonotype originated in a woman aged 50 to 60 who had recovered from COVID-19. The chain is built from TRBV3-1 (or the pseudogene TRBV3-2) and TRBJ1-3; D uncertain. Sequenced material: PBMCs or T cells enriched from blood (not recorded which). CDR3 residues: CASSPYGTGNTIYF. The CDR3 coding sequence is TGTGCCAGCAGCCCGTACGGGACTGGAAACACCATATATTTT.